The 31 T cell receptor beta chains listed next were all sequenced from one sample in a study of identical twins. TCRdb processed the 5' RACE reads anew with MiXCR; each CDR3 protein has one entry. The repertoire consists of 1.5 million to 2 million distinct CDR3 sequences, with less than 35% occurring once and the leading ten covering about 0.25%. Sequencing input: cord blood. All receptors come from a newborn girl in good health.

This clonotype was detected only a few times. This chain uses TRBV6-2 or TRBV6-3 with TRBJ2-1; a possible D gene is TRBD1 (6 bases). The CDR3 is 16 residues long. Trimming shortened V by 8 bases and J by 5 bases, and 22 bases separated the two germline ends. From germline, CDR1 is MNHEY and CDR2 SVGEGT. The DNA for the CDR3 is TGTGCCAGCTCAAGGTACAGGGATACCACAAACAATGAGCAGTTCTTC. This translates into CASSRYRDTTNNEQFF.

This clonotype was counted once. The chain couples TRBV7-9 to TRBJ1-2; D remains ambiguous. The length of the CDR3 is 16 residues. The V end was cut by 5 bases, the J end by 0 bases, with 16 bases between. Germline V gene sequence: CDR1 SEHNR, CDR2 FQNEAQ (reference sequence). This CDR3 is CASSPRDSGTNYGYTF. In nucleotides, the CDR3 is TGTGCCAGCAGCCCGCGCGATTCGGGAACTAACTATGGCTACACCTTC. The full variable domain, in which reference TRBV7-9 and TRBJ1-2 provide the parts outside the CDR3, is DTGVSQNPRHKITKRGQNVTFRCDPISEHNRLYWYRQTLGQGPEFLTYFQNEAQLEKSRLLSDRFSAERPKGSFSTLEIQRTEQGDSAMYLCASSPRDSGTNYGYTFGSGTRLTVV.

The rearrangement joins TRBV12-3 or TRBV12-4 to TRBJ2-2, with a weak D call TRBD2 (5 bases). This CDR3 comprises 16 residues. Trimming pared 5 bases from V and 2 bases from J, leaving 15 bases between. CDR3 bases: TGTGCCAGCAGTGTAGGGCGGGCTCTAAACACCGGGGAGCTGTTTTTT. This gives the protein CASSVGRALNTGELFF.

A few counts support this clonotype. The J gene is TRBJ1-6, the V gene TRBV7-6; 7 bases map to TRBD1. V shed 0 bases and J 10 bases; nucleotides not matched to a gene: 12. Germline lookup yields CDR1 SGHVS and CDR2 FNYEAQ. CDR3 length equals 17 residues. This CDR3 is CASSLADRADRSSPLHF. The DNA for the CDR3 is TGTGCCAGCAGCTTAGCCGACAGGGCCGATAGATCCTCACCCCTCCACTTT.

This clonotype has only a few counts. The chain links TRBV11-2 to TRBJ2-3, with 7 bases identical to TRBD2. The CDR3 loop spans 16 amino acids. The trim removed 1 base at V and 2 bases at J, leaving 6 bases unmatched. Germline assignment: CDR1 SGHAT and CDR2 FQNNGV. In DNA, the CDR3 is TGTGCCAGCAGCTTAGGGGTAGCGGGTTACACAGATACGCAGTATTTT. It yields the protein CASSLGVAGYTDTQYF.

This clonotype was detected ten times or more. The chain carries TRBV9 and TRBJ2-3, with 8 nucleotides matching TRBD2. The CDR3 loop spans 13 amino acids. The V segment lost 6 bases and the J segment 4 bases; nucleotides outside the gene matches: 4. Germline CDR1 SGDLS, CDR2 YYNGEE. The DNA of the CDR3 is TGTGCCAGCAATCGGGGGGGCCCAGATACGCAGTATTTT. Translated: CASNRGGPDTQYF.

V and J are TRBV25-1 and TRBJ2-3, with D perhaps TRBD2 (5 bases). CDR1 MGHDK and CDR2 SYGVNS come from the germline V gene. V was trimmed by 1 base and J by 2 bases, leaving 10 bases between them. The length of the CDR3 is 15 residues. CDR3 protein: CASSEWLAVTDTQYF. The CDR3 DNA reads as TGTGCCAGCAGTGAATGGCTAGCCGTCACAGATACGCAGTATTTT.

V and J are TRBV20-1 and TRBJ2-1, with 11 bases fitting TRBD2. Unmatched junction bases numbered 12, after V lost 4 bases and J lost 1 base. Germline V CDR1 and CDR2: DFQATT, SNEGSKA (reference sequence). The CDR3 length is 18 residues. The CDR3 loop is CSAISLAGGPPSYNEQFF. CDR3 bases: TGCAGTGCTATCTCCCTAGCGGGAGGTCCTCCTTCCTACAATGAGCAGTTCTTC.

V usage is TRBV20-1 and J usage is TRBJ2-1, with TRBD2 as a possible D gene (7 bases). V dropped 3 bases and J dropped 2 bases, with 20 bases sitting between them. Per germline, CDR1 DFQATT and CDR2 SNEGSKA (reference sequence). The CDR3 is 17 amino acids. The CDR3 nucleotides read TGCAGTGCTAGGGGGGGGCCAGGTGACTGCACCTACAATGAGCAGTTCTTC. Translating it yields CSARGGPGDCTYNEQFF.

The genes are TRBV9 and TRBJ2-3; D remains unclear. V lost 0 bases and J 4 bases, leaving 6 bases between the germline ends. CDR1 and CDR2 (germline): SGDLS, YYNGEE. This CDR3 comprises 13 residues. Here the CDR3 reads CASSVGSSDTQYF. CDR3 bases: TGTGCCAGCAGCGTAGGGTCCTCAGATACGCAGTATTTT.

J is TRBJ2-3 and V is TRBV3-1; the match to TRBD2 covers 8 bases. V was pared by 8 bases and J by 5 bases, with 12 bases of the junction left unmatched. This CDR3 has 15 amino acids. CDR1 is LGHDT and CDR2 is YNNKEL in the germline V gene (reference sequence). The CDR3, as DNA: TGTGCCAGCTCGGGAGGGAAGGTCGAGCGAGATACGCAGTATTTT. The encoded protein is CASSGGKVERDTQYF.

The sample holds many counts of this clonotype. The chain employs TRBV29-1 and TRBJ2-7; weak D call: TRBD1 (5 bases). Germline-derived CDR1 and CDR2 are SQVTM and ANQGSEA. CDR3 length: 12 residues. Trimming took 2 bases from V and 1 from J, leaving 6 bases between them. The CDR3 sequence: CSVERGSYEQYF. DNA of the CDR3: TGCAGCGTTGAAAGGGGATCCTACGAGCAGTACTTC.

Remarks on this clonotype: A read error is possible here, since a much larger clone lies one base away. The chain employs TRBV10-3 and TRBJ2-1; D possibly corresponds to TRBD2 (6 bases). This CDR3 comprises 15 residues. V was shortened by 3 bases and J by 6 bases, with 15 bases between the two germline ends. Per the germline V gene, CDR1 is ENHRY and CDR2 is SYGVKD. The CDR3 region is CAISDPVLAFNEQFF. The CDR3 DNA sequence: TGTGCCATCAGTGATCCGGTACTAGCTTTCAATGAGCAGTTCTTC.

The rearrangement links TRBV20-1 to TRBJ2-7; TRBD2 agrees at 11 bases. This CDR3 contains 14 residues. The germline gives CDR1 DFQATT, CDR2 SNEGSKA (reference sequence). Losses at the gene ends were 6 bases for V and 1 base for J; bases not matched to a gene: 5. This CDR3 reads CSAPTSGASYEQYF. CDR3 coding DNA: TGCAGTGCGCCGACTAGCGGGGCATCCTACGAGCAGTACTTC.

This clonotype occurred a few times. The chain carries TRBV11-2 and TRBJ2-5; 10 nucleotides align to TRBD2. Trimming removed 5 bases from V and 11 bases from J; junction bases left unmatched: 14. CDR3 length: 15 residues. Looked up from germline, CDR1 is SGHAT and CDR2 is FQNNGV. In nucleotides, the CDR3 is TGTGCCAGCAGCCCCCTAGCGGGGGCTTACTACGGGCAGTACTTC. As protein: CASSPLAGAYYGQYF.

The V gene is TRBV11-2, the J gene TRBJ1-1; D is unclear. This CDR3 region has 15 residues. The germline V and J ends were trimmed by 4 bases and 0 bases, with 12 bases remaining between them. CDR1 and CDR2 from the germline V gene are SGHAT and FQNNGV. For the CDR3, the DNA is TGTGCCAGCAGCTCCCTACGGGCTTTGAACACTGAAGCTTTCTTT. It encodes CASSSLRALNTEAFF.

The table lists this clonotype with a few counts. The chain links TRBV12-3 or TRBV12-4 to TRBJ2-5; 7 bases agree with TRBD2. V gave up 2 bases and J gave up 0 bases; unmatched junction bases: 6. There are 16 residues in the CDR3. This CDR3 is CASSLPAGVYQETQYF. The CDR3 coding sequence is TGTGCCAGCAGTTTACCGGCGGGGGTTTACCAAGAGACCCAGTACTTC.

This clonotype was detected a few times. The CDR3 nucleotides are TGCAGTGCTAGCATTCTGCCGCCTGCAGCCTACAATGAGCAGTTCTTC. It is translated as CSASILPPAAYNEQFF. The V gene is TRBV20-1, the J gene TRBJ2-1; D is unclear. CDR1 is DFQATT and CDR2 is SNEGSKA in the germline V gene (reference sequence). Trimming took 3 bases from V and 2 from J, leaving 17 bases between them. The CDR3 runs to 16 residues.

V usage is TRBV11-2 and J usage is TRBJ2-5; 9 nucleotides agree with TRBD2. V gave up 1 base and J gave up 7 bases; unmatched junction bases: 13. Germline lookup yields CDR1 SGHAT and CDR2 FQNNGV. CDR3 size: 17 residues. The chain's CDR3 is CASSLGVAGAKSVTQYF. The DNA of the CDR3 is TGTGCCAGCAGCTTAGGAGTAGCGGGGGCTAAATCGGTGACCCAGTACTTC.

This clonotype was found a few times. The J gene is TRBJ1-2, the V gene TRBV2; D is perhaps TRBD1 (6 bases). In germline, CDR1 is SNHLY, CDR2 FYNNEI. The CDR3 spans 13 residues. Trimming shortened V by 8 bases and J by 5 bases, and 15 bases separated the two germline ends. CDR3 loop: CASSGESSYGYTF. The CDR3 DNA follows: TGTGCCAGCTCAGGGGAGTCCTCTTATGGCTACACCTTC.

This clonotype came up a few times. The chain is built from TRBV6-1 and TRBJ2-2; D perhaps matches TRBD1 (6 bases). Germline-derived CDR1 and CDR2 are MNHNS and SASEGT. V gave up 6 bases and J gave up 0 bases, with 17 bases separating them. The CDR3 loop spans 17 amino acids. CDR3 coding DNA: TGTGCCAGCAGCCCGGGACACCTAGTCTCGAACACCGGGGAGCTGTTTTTT. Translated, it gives CASSPGHLVSNTGELFF.

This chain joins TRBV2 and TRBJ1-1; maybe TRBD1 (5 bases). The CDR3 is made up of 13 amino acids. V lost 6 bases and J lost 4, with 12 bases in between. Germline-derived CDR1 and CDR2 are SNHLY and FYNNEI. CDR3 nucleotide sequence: TGTGCCAGCAGGGGGGGAGTAATCACTGAAGCTTTCTTT. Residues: CASRGGVITEAFF.

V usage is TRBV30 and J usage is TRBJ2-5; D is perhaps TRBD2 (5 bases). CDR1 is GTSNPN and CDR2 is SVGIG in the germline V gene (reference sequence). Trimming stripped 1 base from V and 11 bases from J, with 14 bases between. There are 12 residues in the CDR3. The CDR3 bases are TGTGCCTGGAGTGGGCTGGAGGTTGAGCAGTACTTC. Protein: CAWSGLEVEQYF.

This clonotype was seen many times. CDR3 bases: TGTGCCAGCAGTGAGTCCGGGCTTAATGAAAAACTGTTTTTT. Its translation is CASSESGLNEKLFF. The chain has TRBV25-1 and TRBJ1-4; no clear D gene. The germline V gene encodes CDR1 MGHDK and CDR2 SYGVNS. The CDR3 spans 14 residues. V was trimmed by 3 bases and J by 4 bases, leaving 9 bases between them.

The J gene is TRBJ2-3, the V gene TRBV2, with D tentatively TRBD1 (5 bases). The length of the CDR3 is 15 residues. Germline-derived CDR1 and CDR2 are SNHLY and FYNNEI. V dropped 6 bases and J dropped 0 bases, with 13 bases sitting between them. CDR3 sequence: CASRRQFASTDTQYF. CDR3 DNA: TGTGCCAGCAGAAGACAGTTCGCTAGCACAGATACGCAGTATTTT.

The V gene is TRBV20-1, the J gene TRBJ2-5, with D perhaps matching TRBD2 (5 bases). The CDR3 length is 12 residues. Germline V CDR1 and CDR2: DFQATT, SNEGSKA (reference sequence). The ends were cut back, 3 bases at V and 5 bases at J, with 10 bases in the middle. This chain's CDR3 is CSARGVEETQYF. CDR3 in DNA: TGCAGTGCTAGGGGAGTCGAGGAGACCCAGTACTTC.

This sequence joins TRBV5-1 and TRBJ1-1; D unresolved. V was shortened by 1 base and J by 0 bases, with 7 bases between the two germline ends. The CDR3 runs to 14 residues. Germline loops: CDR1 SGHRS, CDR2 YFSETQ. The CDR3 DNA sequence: TGCGCCAGCAGCTTGAGTCCCTTGAACACTGAAGCTTTCTTT. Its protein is CASSLSPLNTEAFF.

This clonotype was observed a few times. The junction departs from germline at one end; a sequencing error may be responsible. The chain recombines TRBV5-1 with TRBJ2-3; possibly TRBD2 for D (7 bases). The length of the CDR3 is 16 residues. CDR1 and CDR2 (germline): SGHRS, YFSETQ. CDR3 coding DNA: TGTGCCAGCAGCTTAGTGGGGGGGGCAGGCACAGATACGCAGTATTTT. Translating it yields CASSLVGGAGTDTQYF.

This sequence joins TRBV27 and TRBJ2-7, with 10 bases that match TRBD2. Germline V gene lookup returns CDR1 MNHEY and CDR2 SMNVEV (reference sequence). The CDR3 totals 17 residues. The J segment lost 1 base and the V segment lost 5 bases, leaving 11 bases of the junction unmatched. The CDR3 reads CASSLRLAGYKSYEQYF. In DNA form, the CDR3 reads TGTGCCAGCAGTCTCCGACTAGCGGGTTATAAATCCTACGAGCAGTACTTC.

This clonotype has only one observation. The CDR3 spells CASSSDPARNEQYF. In DNA, the CDR3 is TGTGCCAGCAGCTCGGACCCCGCACGTAATGAGCAGTACTTC. The chain joins TRBV4-2 to TRBJ2-7; D unclear. The length of the CDR3 is 14 residues. Germline CDR1 reads LGHNA; CDR2 reads YNFKEQ. With 5 bases removed from V and 7 bases from J, the gap between germline ends came to 18 bases.

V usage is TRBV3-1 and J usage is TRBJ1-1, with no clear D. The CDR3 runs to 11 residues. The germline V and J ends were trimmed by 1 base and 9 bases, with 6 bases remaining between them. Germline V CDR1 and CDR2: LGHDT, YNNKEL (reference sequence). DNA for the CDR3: TGTGCCAGCAGCCAAGCCGCGCAAGCTTTCTTT. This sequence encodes CASSQAAQAFF. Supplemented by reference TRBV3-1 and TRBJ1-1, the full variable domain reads DTAVSQTPKYLVTQMGNDKSIKCEQNLGHDTMYWYKQDSKKFLKIMFSYNNKELIINETVPNRFSPKSPDKAHLNLHINSLELGDSAVYFCASSQAAQAFFGQGTRLTVV.